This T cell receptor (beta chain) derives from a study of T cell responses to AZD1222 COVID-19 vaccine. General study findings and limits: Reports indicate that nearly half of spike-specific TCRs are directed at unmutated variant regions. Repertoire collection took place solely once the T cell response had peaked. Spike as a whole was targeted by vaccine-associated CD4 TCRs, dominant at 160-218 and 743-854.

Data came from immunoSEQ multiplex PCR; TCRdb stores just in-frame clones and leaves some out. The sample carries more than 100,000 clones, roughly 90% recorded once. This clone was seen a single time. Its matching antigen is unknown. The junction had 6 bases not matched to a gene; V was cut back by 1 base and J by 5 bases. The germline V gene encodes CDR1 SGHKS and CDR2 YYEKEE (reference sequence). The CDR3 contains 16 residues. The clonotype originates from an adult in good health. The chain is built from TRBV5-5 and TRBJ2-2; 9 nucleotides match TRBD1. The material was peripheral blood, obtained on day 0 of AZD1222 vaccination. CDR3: CASSLWDRVPTGELFF. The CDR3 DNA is TGTGCCAGCAGCTTGTGGGACAGGGTCCCAACCGGGGAGCTGTTTTTT.